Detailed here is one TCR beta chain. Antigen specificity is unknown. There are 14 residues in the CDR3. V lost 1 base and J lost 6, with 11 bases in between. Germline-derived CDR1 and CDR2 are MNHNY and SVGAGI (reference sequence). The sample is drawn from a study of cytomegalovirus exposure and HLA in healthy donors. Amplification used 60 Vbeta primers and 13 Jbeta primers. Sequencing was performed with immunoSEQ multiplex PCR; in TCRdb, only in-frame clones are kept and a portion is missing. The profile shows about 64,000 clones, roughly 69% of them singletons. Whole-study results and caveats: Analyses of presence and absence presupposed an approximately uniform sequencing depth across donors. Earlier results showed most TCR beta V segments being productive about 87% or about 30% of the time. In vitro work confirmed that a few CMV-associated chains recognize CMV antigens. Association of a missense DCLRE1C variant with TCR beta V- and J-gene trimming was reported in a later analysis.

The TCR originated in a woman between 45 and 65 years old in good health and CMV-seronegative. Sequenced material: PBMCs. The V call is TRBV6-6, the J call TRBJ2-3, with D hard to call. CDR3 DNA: TGTGCCAGCAGTTACTTTGGAGTCTCGGATACGCAGTATTTT. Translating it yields CASSYFGVSDTQYF.